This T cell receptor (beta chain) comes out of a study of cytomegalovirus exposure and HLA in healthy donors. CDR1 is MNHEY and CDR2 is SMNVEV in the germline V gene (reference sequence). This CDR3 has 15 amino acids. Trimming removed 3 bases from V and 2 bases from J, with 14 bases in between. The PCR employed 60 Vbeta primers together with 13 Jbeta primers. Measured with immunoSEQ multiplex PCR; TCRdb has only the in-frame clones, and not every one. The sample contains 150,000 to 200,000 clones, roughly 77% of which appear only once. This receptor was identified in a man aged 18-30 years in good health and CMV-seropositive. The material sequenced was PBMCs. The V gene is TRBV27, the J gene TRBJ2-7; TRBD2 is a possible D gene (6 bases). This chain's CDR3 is CASSFGGSLAYEQYF. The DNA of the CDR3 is TGTGCCAGCAGTTTTGGAGGGAGCCTCGCCTACGAGCAGTACTTC.